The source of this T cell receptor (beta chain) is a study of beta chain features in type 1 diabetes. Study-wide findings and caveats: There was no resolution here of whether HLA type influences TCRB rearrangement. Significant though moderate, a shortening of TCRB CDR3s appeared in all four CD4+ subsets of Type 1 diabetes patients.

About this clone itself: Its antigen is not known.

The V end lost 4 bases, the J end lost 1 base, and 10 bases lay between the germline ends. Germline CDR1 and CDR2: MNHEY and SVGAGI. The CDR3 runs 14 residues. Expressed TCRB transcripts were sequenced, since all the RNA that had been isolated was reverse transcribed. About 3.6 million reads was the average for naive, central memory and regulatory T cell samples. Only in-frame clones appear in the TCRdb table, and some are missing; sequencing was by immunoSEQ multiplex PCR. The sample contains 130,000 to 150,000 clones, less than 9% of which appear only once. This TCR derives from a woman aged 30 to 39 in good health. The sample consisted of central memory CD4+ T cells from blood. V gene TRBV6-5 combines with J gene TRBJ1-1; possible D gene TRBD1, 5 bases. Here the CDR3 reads CASSFQGGNTEAFF. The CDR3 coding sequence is TGTGCCAGCAGTTTCCAGGGCGGGAACACTGAAGCTTTCTTT.